These 30 T cell receptor beta chains were all obtained from the same sample, sequenced in a study of identical twins. TCRdb processed the 5' RACE reads anew with MiXCR; each CDR3 protein has one entry. Found here are around 1.7 million distinct CDR3 sequences, around 33% of them singletons; the top ten hold about 0.27%. The sequenced material came from cord blood. These receptors all come from a newborn girl in good health.

This chain's CDR3 is CASSLEAGSGMNEQFF. DNA of the CDR3: TGTGCCAGCAGCTTAGAGGCAGGGTCGGGGATGAATGAGCAGTTCTTC. This chain uses TRBV7-9 with TRBJ2-1; D may be TRBD1 or TRBD2 (5 bases each). CDR1 is SEHNR and CDR2 is FQNEAQ in the germline V gene (reference sequence). The length of the CDR3 is 16 residues. Trimming removed 1 base at V and 7 bases at J, with 17 bases between.

The chain is built from TRBV5-1 and TRBJ2-4; D not resolved. The V and J ends lost 2 bases and 7 bases respectively, with 13 bases between them. The CDR3 length is 14 residues. Germline V gives CDR1 SGHRS, CDR2 YFSETQ. This CDR3 is CASSFWLGVNIQYF. DNA of the CDR3: TGCGCCAGCAGCTTCTGGCTAGGTGTCAACATTCAGTACTTC.

Ten or more counts support this clonotype. V gene TRBV7-9 combines with J gene TRBJ1-6; no reliable D call. Germline-derived CDR1 and CDR2 are SEHNR and FQNEAQ (reference sequence). Trimming removed 2 bases at V and 8 bases at J, with 4 bases between. This CDR3 is 12 amino acids long. The DNA for the CDR3 is TGTGCCAGCAGCTTACCTTATTCACCCCTCCACTTT. Protein product: CASSLPYSPLHF. Complete variable domain (other parts from reference TRBV7-9 and TRBJ1-6): DTGVSQNPRHKITKRGQNVTFRCDPISEHNRLYWYRQTLGQGPEFLTYFQNEAQLEKSRLLSDRFSAERPKGSFSTLEIQRTEQGDSAMYLCASSLPYSPLHFGNGTRLTVT.

The chain combines TRBV20-1 with TRBJ2-3; D may be TRBD2 (5 bases). This CDR3 is built from 15 residues. Trimming pared 6 bases from V and 6 bases from J, leaving 22 bases between. Germline values: CDR1 DFQATT, CDR2 SNEGSKA (reference sequence). CDR3 residues: CSAPRTGGLRDTQYF. In DNA, the CDR3 is TGCAGTGCCCCCCGGACTGGAGGCCTGAGGGATACGCAGTATTTT.

This clonotype was seen repeatedly, ten times or more. The V call is TRBV10-3, the J call TRBJ2-3; a weak D match, TRBD2 (6 bases). In germline, CDR1 is ENHRY, CDR2 SYGVKD. Trimming removed 4 bases at V and 2 bases at J, with 10 bases between. The CDR3 spans 14 residues. The DNA of the CDR3 is TGTGCCATCAGTGTTAGCGGAACCACAGATACGCAGTATTTT. This encodes CAISVSGTTDTQYF.

A few counts support this clonotype. The V and J genes are TRBV20-1 and TRBJ1-1, with D tentatively TRBD1 (5 bases). V dropped 6 bases and J dropped 0 bases, with 8 bases sitting between them. Germline loops: CDR1 DFQATT, CDR2 SNEGSKA (reference sequence). The CDR3 consists of 12 residues. This chain's CDR3 is CSAPTVNTEAFF. CDR3 bases: TGCAGTGCCCCGACAGTGAACACTGAAGCTTTCTTT.

Only a few counts were recorded for this clonotype. The chain carries TRBV7-4 and TRBJ1-1; 8 nucleotides agree with TRBD1. CDR3 length: 17 amino acids. CDR1 is SGHVT and CDR2 is SQSDAQ in the germline V gene. The J segment lost 0 bases and the V segment lost 5 bases, leaving 11 bases of the junction unmatched. CDR3: CASSPKDREGLNTEAFF. Here the CDR3 DNA reads TGTGCCAGCAGCCCAAAGGACAGGGAAGGGTTGAACACTGAAGCTTTCTTT.

This clonotype was counted only a few times. V gene TRBV12-3 or TRBV12-4 combines with J gene TRBJ2-7; 7 bases fit TRBD1. The junction had 9 bases not matched to a gene; V was cut back by 7 bases and J by 3 bases. The CDR3 loop spans 14 amino acids. The CDR3 loop reads CASTLRQGYYEQYF. CDR3 bases: TGTGCCAGCACCCTCCGACAGGGTTACTACGAGCAGTACTTC.

This sequence joins TRBV3-1 and TRBJ2-3; 9 nucleotides align to TRBD2. Germline V gene sequence: CDR1 LGHDT, CDR2 YNNKEL (reference sequence). V shed 4 bases, J shed 5 bases, and the junction held 7 bases outside the gene matches. CDR3 length: 15 amino acids. The CDR3 here is CASSPTSGPRDTQYF. The CDR3, as DNA: TGTGCCAGCAGCCCAACTAGCGGGCCGAGAGATACGCAGTATTTT.

To note about this clonotype: A read error may be the cause here, since a much bigger clone is one base away. The CDR3 reads CASSLGTANNEQYF. The CDR3, as DNA: TGTGCCAGCAGCCTCGGGACTGCCAACAATGAGCAGTACTTC. The chain is built from TRBV3-1 and TRBJ2-5; D might be TRBD2 (6 bases). Between the trimmed V and J ends, which lost 4 bases and 11 bases, there was a span of 20 bases. Germline CDR1 reads LGHDT; CDR2 reads YNNKEL (reference sequence). This CDR3 is 14 amino acids long.

This clonotype was seen a few times. J is TRBJ1-6 and V is TRBV20-1; D is unresolved. Germline lookup yields CDR1 DFQATT and CDR2 SNEGSKA (reference sequence). Trimming pared 7 bases from V and 3 bases from J, leaving 13 bases between. The CDR3 consists of 14 residues. The CDR3 bases are TGCAGTGACCACGACCGCGGCTATAATTCACCCCTCCACTTT. Translated: CSDHDRGYNSPLHF.

Note on this clonotype: A much larger clone sits a single nucleotide away, making a read error possible. The chain recombines TRBV5-1 with TRBJ2-5, with no clear D. This CDR3 has 13 residues. The germline gives CDR1 SGHRS, CDR2 YFSETQ. DNA for the CDR3: TGCGTCAGCAGCTTCAGCTACCAAGAGACCCAGTACTTC. As protein: CVSSFSYQETQYF.

This clonotype has just one count. The V call is TRBV20-1, the J call TRBJ1-4; no firm D call. The V gene lost 3 bases and the J gene lost 4 bases, with 6 bases spanning the gap. The CDR3 contains 12 residues. Germline-derived CDR1 and CDR2 are DFQATT and SNEGSKA (reference sequence). The CDR3 nucleotides read TGCAGTGCTAGCGGTCTTAATGAAAAACTGTTTTTT. Translation gives CSASGLNEKLFF.

This rearrangement joins TRBV20-1 to TRBJ1-2; TRBD1 matches 7 bases. The J segment lost 2 bases and the V segment lost 6 bases, leaving 6 bases of the junction unmatched. The CDR3 runs 13 residues. The germline CDR1 and CDR2 sequences are DFQATT and SNEGSKA (reference sequence). Written as DNA, the CDR3 is TGCAGTGCGGTGGACAGGCTAAACTATGGCTACACCTTC. This encodes CSAVDRLNYGYTF.

The chain couples TRBV10-3 to TRBJ2-7, with D perhaps matching TRBD1 (5 bases). Trimming removed 9 bases at V and 0 bases at J, with 12 bases between. From germline, CDR1 is ENHRY and CDR2 SYGVKD. CDR3 length: 13 residues. The CDR3, as DNA: TGTGCCATTAAAGGGGTAGGCTCCTACGAGCAGTACTTC. It is translated as CAIKGVGSYEQYF.

This clonotype appeared a single time. This chain uses TRBV20-1 with TRBJ2-4, with no clear D. From germline, CDR1 is DFQATT and CDR2 SNEGSKA (reference sequence). V was clipped by 5 bases and J by 0 bases, with 11 bases between them. This CDR3 is built from 14 residues. This chain's CDR3 is CSAPELLAKNIQYF. CDR3 DNA: TGCAGTGCTCCCGAATTACTAGCCAAAAACATTCAGTACTTC.

In this sample, this clonotype turned up a few times. The rearrangement links TRBV5-6 to TRBJ2-7, with D unresolved. V was shortened by 2 bases and J by 4 bases, with 13 bases between the two germline ends. The germline gives CDR1 SGHDT, CDR2 YYEEEE. The CDR3 runs 14 residues. The CDR3 loop is CASSFVSQTYEQYF. The CDR3, as DNA: TGTGCCAGCAGCTTTGTATCCCAAACATACGAGCAGTACTTC.

This clonotype was observed a handful of times. One junction end disagrees with the germline gene, perhaps due to a read error. The J gene is TRBJ2-4, the V gene TRBV9; 11 nucleotides align to TRBD2. The closer fit of TRBJ2-7 to the DNA end suggests the J call may be wrong. This CDR3 contains 15 residues. In germline, CDR1 is SGDLS, CDR2 YYNGEE. The CDR3 sequence is CPSSPLAGGVYEQYF. Here the CDR3 DNA reads TGTCCCAGCAGCCCCCTAGCGGGAGGAGTCTACGAGCAGTACTTC.

The chain couples TRBV7-9 to TRBJ1-1; a weak D match, TRBD1 (5 bases). The V gene lost 5 bases and the J gene lost 3 bases, with 10 bases spanning the gap. This CDR3 contains 13 residues. CDR1 and CDR2 (germline): SEHNR, FQNEAQ (reference sequence). Here the CDR3 reads CASSPIRDTEAFF. The CDR3 DNA follows: TGTGCCAGCAGCCCTATCAGGGACACTGAAGCTTTCTTT.

The CDR3 loop reads CATSDRAGARGYTF. As DNA, the CDR3 is TGTGCCACCAGTGATCGGGCAGGGGCTAGGGGCTACACCTTC. The J gene is TRBJ1-2, the V gene TRBV24-1, with D perhaps matching TRBD1 (6 bases). CDR3 length equals 14 residues. Germline V gene lookup returns CDR1 KGHDR and CDR2 SFDVKD. Trimming left V 3 bases short and J 8 bases short, with 15 bases between.

The chain combines TRBV20-1 with TRBJ2-1; 8 bases line up with TRBD2. The V segment lost 3 bases and the J segment 9 bases; nucleotides outside the gene matches: 7. The CDR3 has 13 residues. Germline CDR1 is DFQATT and CDR2 is SNEGSKA (reference sequence). CDR3 in amino acids: CSASVAGLGEQFF. CDR3 DNA sequence: TGCAGTGCTAGCGTAGCGGGATTGGGTGAGCAGTTCTTC.

CDR3 bases: TGTGCCAGCAGTTACCAACAGGGGGGCACAGATACGCAGTATTTT. Amino acid sequence: CASSYQQGGTDTQYF. This sequence joins TRBV6-6 and TRBJ2-3; 8 bases fit TRBD1. V shed 2 bases, J shed 1 base, and the junction held 2 bases outside the gene matches. Germline assignment: CDR1 MNHNY and CDR2 SVGAGI (reference sequence). This CDR3 is 15 amino acids long.

This clonotype occurred a few times. CDR3 residues: CASIPGGPYNEQFF. The CDR3 DNA sequence: TGTGCCAGCATCCCGGGAGGCCCCTACAATGAGCAGTTCTTC. The V call is TRBV2, the J call TRBJ2-1, with 7 bases aligning to TRBD2. Germline V gene data show CDR1 as SNHLY and CDR2 as FYNNEI. This CDR3 spans 14 amino acids. Trimming at V came to 7 bases and at J to 2 bases, leaving 5 bases not matched to a gene.

The CDR3 spells CSARDLGGKDTEAFF. The DNA for the CDR3 is TGCAGTGCTAGAGATCTCGGGGGGAAGGACACTGAAGCTTTCTTT. The V call is TRBV20-1, the J call TRBJ1-1; weak D call: TRBD1 (5 bases). Germline lookup yields CDR1 DFQATT and CDR2 SNEGSKA (reference sequence). The CDR3 consists of 15 residues. Between the trimmed V and J ends, which lost 0 bases and 3 bases, there was a span of 14 bases.

V is TRBV6-6 and J is TRBJ2-2, with D unclear. Germline V gene data show CDR1 as MNHNY and CDR2 as SVGAGI (reference sequence). Trimming removed 6 bases from V and 2 bases from J, with 10 bases in between. This CDR3 has 14 amino acids. The CDR3 is CASRTGGNTGELFF. DNA for the CDR3: TGTGCCAGCAGGACCGGTGGTAACACCGGGGAGCTGTTTTTT.

The genes are TRBV3-1 and TRBJ2-7; no definite D call. Trimming removed 4 bases at V and 3 bases at J, with 13 bases between. Germline-derived CDR1 and CDR2 are LGHDT and YNNKEL (reference sequence). The CDR3 has 14 residues. DNA of the CDR3: TGTGCCAGCAGCCGAGCTCAGACTTTCTACGAGCAGTACTTC. Translating gives CASSRAQTFYEQYF.

Worth noting for this clonotype: Its ends do not fully match the called genes, so a read error is possible. This chain links TRBV20-1 with TRBJ2-7; D may correspond to TRBD1 or TRBD2 (6 bases each). The germline V gene has CDR1 DFQATT and CDR2 SNEGSKA (reference sequence). The CDR3 has 14 amino acids. The CDR3 DNA reads as TGCAGTGCTAGAGATACAGGGAGGTCCTACGAGCAGTTATTC. Amino acid sequence: CSARDTGRSYEQLF.

Notes on this clonotype: Because the CDR3 is missing its conserved closing phenylalanine or tryptophan, this is likely a read error. This chain connects TRBV6-2 or TRBV6-3 to TRBJ2-5; TRBD2 matches at 7 bases. From germline, CDR1 is MNHEY and CDR2 SVGEGT. Losses at the gene ends were 2 bases for V and 3 bases for J; bases not matched to a gene: 12. CDR3 length equals 17 residues. In DNA, the CDR3 is TGTGCCAGCAGTTACCCGCAGCGGGGTGATACTAAAGAGACCCAGTACCTC. Residues: CASSYPQRGDTKETQYL.

This clonotype was found a few times. This chain uses TRBV20-1 with TRBJ2-7, with 7 bases fitting TRBD2. This CDR3 spans 14 amino acids. Germline V gives CDR1 DFQATT, CDR2 SNEGSKA (reference sequence). V was pared by 2 bases and J by 0 bases, with 4 bases of the junction left unmatched. This CDR3 is CSARLAALSYEQYF. DNA for the CDR3: TGCAGTGCTAGACTAGCGGCCCTCTCCTACGAGCAGTACTTC.

The gene calls are TRBV7-2 and TRBJ2-3, with 14 bases lining up with TRBD2. The CDR3 length is 18 residues. The germline CDR1 and CDR2 sequences are SGHTA and FQGNSA. The J segment lost 0 bases and the V segment lost 4 bases, leaving 6 bases of the junction unmatched. The chain's CDR3 is CASSSTSGRAPSTDTQYF. The CDR3 nucleotides read TGTGCCAGCAGCTCGACTAGCGGGAGGGCCCCTAGCACAGATACGCAGTATTTT.